These 21 T cell receptor beta chains came from one sample sequenced in a study of T cells after yellow fever vaccination. Each CDR3 protein is one row after TCRdb ran MiXCR on the 5' RACE reads. The data hold some 350,000 distinct CDR3 sequences, with 4% observed a single time. The sequencing here drew on PBMCs, taken 5 days after the yellow fever booster vaccination. All receptors derive from a young man who received the YFV17D yellow fever vaccine.

This clonotype was observed at least ten times. The CDR3 nucleotides are TGTGCCAGCAGCCCGACTGGGAATGGCTACACCTTC. Protein sequence: CASSPTGNGYTF. V gene TRBV6-6 combines with J gene TRBJ1-2; no clear D gene. The V gene lost 6 bases and the J gene lost 6 bases, with 11 bases spanning the gap. This CDR3 is 12 amino acids long. The germline V gene encodes CDR1 MNHNY and CDR2 SVGAGI (reference sequence).

This clonotype was recorded many times. The genes are TRBV6-1 and TRBJ1-3; possible D gene TRBD1, 6 bases. The length of the CDR3 is 15 residues. The germline V gene has CDR1 MNHNS and CDR2 SASEGT. V lost 6 bases to trimming and J lost 4 bases, with 16 bases between them. The CDR3: CASSGDRFGGNTIYF. The CDR3, as DNA: TGTGCCAGCAGCGGTGACAGGTTTGGAGGAAACACCATATATTTT.

The gene calls are TRBV4-3 and TRBJ2-7; the match to TRBD1 covers 9 bases. J was trimmed by 4 bases and V by 0 bases; bases with no gene match: 4. CDR1 LGHNA and CDR2 YSLEER come from the germline V gene. The CDR3 totals 15 residues. DNA for the CDR3: TGCGCCAGCAGCCAAGATGGGACAGGGACTTACGAGCAGTACGTC. The encoded protein is CASSQDGTGTYEQYV.

The V gene is TRBV11-1, the J gene TRBJ1-1; D might be TRBD1 (6 bases). Germline CDR1 SGHAT, CDR2 FQDESV (reference sequence). Between the trimmed V and J ends, which lost 5 bases and 0 bases, there was a span of 16 bases. This CDR3 has 16 amino acids. CDR3 in amino acids: CASSPRRPGVNTEAFF. CDR3 nucleotides: TGTGCCAGCAGCCCCCGGCGCCCAGGGGTGAACACTGAAGCTTTCTTT.

This clonotype occurred many times. This chain links TRBV6-1 with TRBJ2-3; unclear D gene. The CDR3 loop spans 16 amino acids. Trimming shortened V by 3 bases and J by 2 bases, and 15 bases separated the two germline ends. CDR1 and CDR2 from the germline V gene are MNHNS and SASEGT. In DNA form, the CDR3 reads TGTGCCAGCAGTGATGCCCTGGACGGAATCACAGATACGCAGTATTTT. This encodes CASSDALDGITDTQYF.

The rearrangement joins TRBV2 to TRBJ2-3; D is ambiguous. V lost 6 bases and J lost 6, with 16 bases in between. Germline CDR1 SNHLY, CDR2 FYNNEI. The CDR3 runs 14 residues. In DNA form, the CDR3 reads TGTGCCAGCAGCGTTACTCGTTCTGTGGATACGCAGTATTTT. Its protein product is CASSVTRSVDTQYF.

A few counts support this clonotype. This sequence joins TRBV18 and TRBJ2-5; D not resolved. The CDR3 consists of 14 residues. Trimming stripped 6 bases from V and 3 bases from J, with 14 bases between. Looked up from germline, CDR1 is KGHSH and CDR2 is LQKENI. CDR3 DNA sequence: TGTGCCAGCTCCACCAGAACAGTTGAAGAGACCCAGTACTTC. Its translation: CASSTRTVEETQYF.

The CDR3: CASSSRAEKNEQFF. CDR3 bases: TGTGCCAGCAGTTCAAGGGCCGAGAAGAATGAGCAGTTCTTC. The chain joins TRBV6-2 or TRBV6-3 to TRBJ2-1; the D is unclear. The CDR3 loop spans 14 amino acids. The V end was cut by 4 bases, the J end by 7 bases, with 14 bases between. Germline V gives CDR1 MNHEY, CDR2 SVGEGT.

This clonotype was found many times. The chain has TRBV3-1 and TRBJ2-2; D perhaps matches TRBD2 (5 bases). Germline loops: CDR1 LGHDT, CDR2 YNNKEL (reference sequence). Between the trimmed V and J ends, which lost 5 bases and 1 base, there was a span of 11 bases. This CDR3 has 15 amino acids. CDR3 region: CASSTGLLNTGELFF. DNA for the CDR3: TGTGCCAGCAGCACTGGACTCCTGAACACCGGGGAGCTGTTTTTT.

The chain joins TRBV28 to TRBJ2-5; a weak D match, TRBD1 (5 bases). The CDR3 consists of 11 residues. Germline V gene sequence: CDR1 MDHEN, CDR2 SYDVKM. V was trimmed by 8 bases and J by 13 bases, leaving 17 bases between them. In DNA, the CDR3 is TGTGCCAGCGGCTTACAGGCGGCGAGGTACTTC. Protein sequence: CASGLQAARYF.

The chain employs TRBV5-1 and TRBJ2-1; the D call may be TRBD1 or TRBD2 (5 bases each). This CDR3 spans 14 amino acids. CDR1 is SGHRS, CDR2 YFSETQ, per germline. V was shortened by 4 bases and J by 7 bases, with 15 bases between the two germline ends. Here the CDR3 reads CASSRQGEDNEQFF. CDR3 DNA: TGCGCCAGCAGCCGGCAGGGAGAGGATAATGAGCAGTTCTTC.

The V call is TRBV5-1, the J call TRBJ1-2, with D tentatively TRBD1 (5 bases). This CDR3 region has 15 residues. Deletions cut 1 base from V and 5 bases from J, with 15 bases between. Germline V lookup: CDR1 SGHRS, CDR2 YFSETQ. The CDR3 spells CASSLIGGIGYGYTF. As DNA, the CDR3 is TGCGCCAGCAGCTTGATCGGGGGGATAGGGTATGGCTACACCTTC. The full variable domain, completed using reference TRBV5-1 and TRBJ1-2, is KAGVTQTPRYLIKTRGQQVTLSCSPISGHRSVSWYQQTPGQGLQFLFEYFSETQRNKGNFPGRFSGRQFSNSRSEMNVSTLELGDSALYLCASSLIGGIGYGYTFGSGTRLTVV.

This clonotype occurred a few times. The DNA for the CDR3 is TGTGCCAGCAGCTTTACCGGCACCTTAGGCTATGGCTACACCTTC. This codes for CASSFTGTLGYGYTF. The chain carries TRBV3-1 and TRBJ1-2, with unresolved D. Germline V gene lookup returns CDR1 LGHDT and CDR2 YNNKEL (reference sequence). This CDR3 spans 15 amino acids. The V end was cut by 5 bases, the J end by 4 bases, with 17 bases between.

This clonotype was counted only a few times. The chain combines TRBV19 with TRBJ2-5, with 7 bases lining up with TRBD2. The length of the CDR3 is 12 residues. V lost 3 bases, J lost 5 bases, and 0 bases stayed unmatched. The germline V gene encodes CDR1 LNHDA and CDR2 SQIVND (reference sequence). The CDR3 DNA sequence: TGTGCCAGTAGTATGACTAGCGAGACCCAGTACTTC. Its protein is CASSMTSETQYF.

This clonotype was counted at least ten times. The chain couples TRBV12-3 or TRBV12-4 to TRBJ1-2; TRBD1 agrees at 8 bases. The CDR3 is 14 residues long. V shed 6 bases, J shed 7 bases, and the junction held 10 bases outside the gene matches. CDR3 sequence reads: CASSLPTGESGYTF. DNA for the CDR3: TGTGCCAGCAGCCTACCGACAGGGGAAAGTGGCTACACCTTC.

This clonotype was found a few times. The chain employs TRBV7-2 and TRBJ2-5; D may match TRBD1 or TRBD2 (5 bases each). Trimming stripped 0 bases from V and 5 bases from J, with 10 bases between. The CDR3 loop spans 14 amino acids. Germline V gene lookup returns CDR1 SGHTA and CDR2 FQGNSA. CDR3 nucleotides: TGTGCCAGCAGCTTAGCGGGGGTCCCCGAGACCCAGTACTTC. This codes for CASSLAGVPETQYF.

This clonotype has a count of ten or more. V usage is TRBV4-1 and J usage is TRBJ2-2; possible D gene TRBD1, 6 bases. CDR3 length: 14 amino acids. V dropped 0 bases and J dropped 7 bases, with 9 bases sitting between them. Germline CDR1 reads MGHRA; CDR2 reads YSYEKL. Here the CDR3 reads CASSQDRTDGELFF. DNA for the CDR3: TGCGCCAGCAGCCAAGATCGGACAGACGGGGAGCTGTTTTTT.

The chain links TRBV4-1 to TRBJ2-3, with TRBD1 matching over 8 bases. V shed 3 bases, J shed 3 bases, and the junction held 2 bases outside the gene matches. The CDR3 length is 14 residues. Germline V CDR1 and CDR2: MGHRA, YSYEKL. The CDR3 nucleotides are TGCGCCAGCAGCCAGGGACAGGCTACAGATACGCAGTATTTT. It translates to CASSQGQATDTQYF.

V gene TRBV14 combines with J gene TRBJ1-3; tentatively, D is TRBD1 (6 bases). The ends were cut back, 5 bases at V and 0 bases at J, with 14 bases in the middle. Germline CDR1 reads SGHDN; CDR2 reads FVKESK. The CDR3 is 16 residues long. The CDR3 nucleotides read TGTGCCAGCAGCGCGCCGGGACACATCTCTGGAAACACCATATATTTT. As protein: CASSAPGHISGNTIYF.

In its sample, this clonotype was seen a few times. This chain joins TRBV3-1 and TRBJ1-2; weak D call: TRBD1 (5 bases). Germline CDR1 and CDR2: LGHDT and YNNKEL (reference sequence). The germline V and J ends were trimmed by 4 bases and 7 bases, with 22 bases remaining between them. This CDR3 region has 16 residues. CDR3 DNA sequence: TGTGCCAGCAGCCCAAGGGGCCCAAACCGCCCCAGTGGCTACACCTTC. Encoded protein: CASSPRGPNRPSGYTF. Complete variable domain (other parts from reference TRBV3-1 and TRBJ1-2): DTAVSQTPKYLVTQMGNDKSIKCEQNLGHDTMYWYKQDSKKFLKIMFSYNNKELIINETVPNRFSPKSPDKAHLNLHINSLELGDSAVYFCASSPRGPNRPSGYTFGSGTRLTVV.

In its sample, this clonotype was seen a few times. The chain couples TRBV6-2 or TRBV6-3 to TRBJ2-7; possible D gene TRBD1, 6 bases. This CDR3 spans 14 amino acids. V lost 6 bases, J lost 3 bases, and 15 bases lay in between. The germline V gene encodes CDR1 MNHEY and CDR2 SVGEGT. CDR3 in amino acids: CASSDWTGHYEQYV. CDR3 DNA sequence: TGTGCCAGCAGCGACTGGACGGGACACTACGAGCAGTACGTC.